This T cell receptor (beta chain) comes out of a study of shared clonotypes between healthy human individuals. Splitting of each subset's genomic DNA was done evenly across several immunoSEQ plates. Method: immunoSEQ multiplex PCR; TCRdb's copy keeps in-frame clones and lacks some. Altogether 470,000 or so clones are present, around 73% being singletons, with the ten largest covering around 12%. Concerning this clone: The antigen remains undetermined.

Germline CDR1 and CDR2: SGHTA and FQGNSA. This CDR3 comprises 13 residues. V was pared by 3 bases and J by 3 bases, with 8 bases between. Findings and caveats of the study: Having only a few donors restricted how much genetic and exposure-history diversity was captured. Donor clonotype sharing was expected to depend on sequencing depth.

The TCR originated in a woman between 40 and 50 years old in good health. Some clones in this sample may be carry-over from other donors' samples. Sequenced: PBMCs. The chain uses TRBV7-2 and TRBJ1-2; D remains unclear. The CDR3 protein is CASSFSRDYGYTF. The CDR3 DNA follows: TGTGCCAGCAGCTTCTCTCGAGACTATGGCTACACCTTC.